Below are 27 T cell receptor beta chains sequenced from a single sample in a study of CD8 T cells in Susac syndrome. The authors reverse transcribed 0.5 to 1 ug RNA with random hexamers. TCRdb itself ran the immunoSEQ multiplex PCR reads through MiXCR, one entry per CDR3 protein. Found here are 250,000 to 350,000 distinct CDR3 sequences, 70% to 90% of them singletons; the top ten hold approximately 0.11%. The sample consisted of CD8+ T cells from PBMCs. The receptors derive from a human donor with multiple sclerosis.

The chain is built from TRBV5-1 and TRBJ2-7; 7 nucleotides line up with TRBD2. The trim removed 4 bases at V and 5 bases at J, leaving 12 bases unmatched. This CDR3 has 15 residues. Germline-derived CDR1 and CDR2 are SGHRS and YFSETQ. CDR3 in amino acids: CASSPGAGTLDEQYF. In nucleotides, the CDR3 is TGCGCCAGCAGCCCGGGAGCGGGAACCCTAGACGAGCAGTACTTC.

This clonotype showed up just a few times. The chain uses TRBV7-9 and TRBJ2-3, with 12 nucleotides matching TRBD2. The CDR3 totals 15 residues. J gave up 4 bases and V 3 bases, and 2 bases lay outside the gene matches. Germline-derived CDR1 and CDR2 are SEHNR and FQNEAQ (reference sequence). CDR3 region: CASSLTSGRADTQYF. The CDR3 DNA sequence: TGTGCCAGCAGCTTGACTAGCGGGAGAGCAGATACGCAGTATTTT. The full variable domain, its missing parts supplied by reference TRBV7-9 and TRBJ2-3, is DTGVSQNPRHKITKRGQNVTFRCDPISEHNRLYWYRQTLGQGPEFLTYFQNEAQLEKSRLLSDRFSAERPKGSFSTLEIQRTEQGDSAMYLCASSLTSGRADTQYFGPGTRLTVL.

This clonotype has a handful of counts. The chain employs TRBV6-1 and TRBJ1-3; D remains ambiguous. Deletions cut 7 bases from V and 4 bases from J, with 11 bases between. Germline assignment: CDR1 MNHNS and CDR2 SASEGT. This CDR3 comprises 13 residues. CDR3 coding DNA: TGTGCCAGCACCCCCGTTCGAGGAAACACCATATATTTT. Residues: CASTPVRGNTIYF.

This CDR3 reads CASSRWGTNEKLFF. The DNA of the CDR3 is TGTGCCAGCAGTCGGTGGGGGACTAATGAAAAACTGTTTTTT. J is TRBJ1-4 and V is TRBV12-3 or TRBV12-4; D might be TRBD1 (5 bases). V was trimmed by 5 bases and J by 2 bases, leaving 9 bases between them. This CDR3 has 14 residues.

CDR3 sequence reads: CATSDPGAEPQHF. DNA for the CDR3: TGTGCCACCAGTGACCCCGGCGCGGAGCCCCAGCATTTT. This chain uses TRBV24-1 with TRBJ1-5; no firm D call. With 4 bases removed from V and 8 bases from J, the gap between germline ends came to 11 bases. This CDR3 has 13 amino acids. The V gene's germline CDR1 is KGHDR and CDR2 SFDVKD.

Only one count was recorded for this clonotype. The chain uses TRBV6-1 and TRBJ1-2, with a tentative D call TRBD1 (5 bases). V was shortened by 1 base and J by 1 base, with 7 bases between the two germline ends. Germline V gene lookup returns CDR1 MNHNS and CDR2 SASEGT. This CDR3 contains 14 residues. The CDR3 DNA sequence: TGTGCCAGCAGTGAAGTCGGGGGTAACTATGGCTACACCTTC. Residues: CASSEVGGNYGYTF.

Here the CDR3 reads CSARDFRGSGELFF. The CDR3 coding sequence is TGCAGTGCTAGAGATTTTAGGGGAAGCGGGGAGCTGTTTTTT. The J gene is TRBJ2-2, the V gene TRBV20-1; D perhaps matches TRBD1 (5 bases). Germline assignment: CDR1 DFQATT and CDR2 SNEGSKA (reference sequence). V was clipped by 0 bases and J by 7 bases, with 12 bases between them. The CDR3 has 14 amino acids.

The V gene is TRBV9, the J gene TRBJ2-7; 13 nucleotides line up with TRBD2. The CDR3 runs 18 residues. The V gene's germline CDR1 is SGDLS and CDR2 YYNGEE. The V gene end was trimmed by 1 base and the J gene end by 6 bases; junction bases not matched to a gene: 13. CDR3 loop: CASSVSPASGTSGIEQYF. Here the CDR3 DNA reads TGTGCCAGCAGCGTATCCCCCGCCTCCGGGACTAGCGGGATCGAGCAGTACTTC.

The V and J genes are TRBV6-6 and TRBJ2-7; weak D call: TRBD1 (5 bases). CDR3 size: 15 residues. Germline V gene sequence: CDR1 MNHNY, CDR2 SVGAGI (reference sequence). The V and J ends lost 0 bases and 0 bases respectively, with 9 bases between them. CDR3 DNA: TGTGCCAGCAGTTACTCGACAGCGAGCTCCTACGAGCAGTACTTC. Protein: CASSYSTASSYEQYF.

The genes are TRBV4-1 and TRBJ2-7, with TRBD2 matching over 9 bases. Germline lookup yields CDR1 MGHRA and CDR2 YSYEKL. V lost 3 bases and J lost 2; bases outside the gene matches: 8. CDR3 length: 16 amino acids. CDR3 sequence: CASSHGSGSGTYEQYF. The CDR3 nucleotides are TGCGCCAGCAGCCACGGTAGCGGGAGTGGAACCTACGAGCAGTACTTC.

V usage is TRBV5-4 and J usage is TRBJ2-7; D gene uncertain. The germline CDR1 and CDR2 sequences are SGHNT and YYREEE (reference sequence). V shed 1 base and J shed 3 bases, with 8 bases lying between them. The CDR3 has 13 residues. The CDR3 region is CASSLLYSYEQYF. Here the CDR3 DNA reads TGTGCCAGCAGCTTGCTATACAGCTACGAGCAGTACTTC.

The chain employs TRBV3-1 and TRBJ1-5, with D unclear. Trimming left V 1 base short and J 10 bases short, with 11 bases between. CDR3 length equals 13 residues. The germline V gene encodes CDR1 LGHDT and CDR2 YNNKEL (reference sequence). The DNA of the CDR3 is TGTGCCAGCAGCCAAGTTCCAGACCACCCCCAGCATTTT. It translates to CASSQVPDHPQHF.

V usage is TRBV5-6 and J usage is TRBJ2-1, with 7 bases lining up with TRBD2. Germline values: CDR1 SGHDT, CDR2 YYEEEE. V trimming: 4 bases; J trimming: 10 bases; junction bases outside the gene matches: 8. This CDR3 has 13 residues. In DNA, the CDR3 is TGTGCCAGCAGCCTCGGGACTAACCGGGAGCAGTTCTTC. It codes for CASSLGTNREQFF.

The chain links TRBV2 to TRBJ2-5; D might be TRBD1 or TRBD2, each matching 5 bases. The CDR3 has 17 amino acids. The V end lost 7 bases, the J end lost 3 bases, and 24 bases lay between the germline ends. The V gene's germline CDR1 is SNHLY and CDR2 FYNNEI. The DNA for the CDR3 is TGTGCCAGCACCGCTGGGCCCAGCTCGGGACGGGAAGAGACCCAGTACTTC. It translates to CASTAGPSSGREETQYF.

The chain links TRBV6-1 to TRBJ2-3; D gene uncertain. Germline V gene sequence: CDR1 MNHNS, CDR2 SASEGT. Trimming shortened V by 0 bases and J by 2 bases, and 12 bases separated the two germline ends. This CDR3 region has 16 residues. The CDR3 DNA is TGTGCCAGCAGTGAAGCTCACTCCACCTACACAGATACGCAGTATTTT. Its protein product is CASSEAHSTYTDTQYF.

This rearrangement joins TRBV7-8 to TRBJ2-2; TRBD2 matches at 10 bases. V gave up 2 bases and J gave up 6 bases; unmatched junction bases: 9. Germline V gives CDR1 SGHVS, CDR2 FQNEAQ. There are 17 residues in the CDR3. The CDR3 sequence is CASSLHPGTSVAGELFF. CDR3 DNA sequence: TGTGCCAGCAGCTTACACCCCGGGACTAGCGTGGCCGGGGAGCTGTTTTTT.

The gene calls are TRBV29-1 and TRBJ1-2, with D maybe TRBD1 (5 bases). The CDR3 is 13 residues long. CDR1 and CDR2 from the germline V gene are SQVTM and ANQGSEA. Trimming removed 6 bases at V and 1 base at J, with 12 bases between. CDR3 residues: CSVVDSRNYGYTF. For the CDR3, the DNA is TGCAGCGTCGTCGACAGTCGTAACTATGGCTACACCTTC. The full variable domain, rest sourced from reference TRBV29-1 and TRBJ1-2, is SAVISQKPSRDICQRGTSLTIQCQVDSQVTMMFWYRQQPGQSLTLIATANQGSEATYESGFVIDKFPISRPNLTFSTLTVSNMSPEDSSIYLCSVVDSRNYGYTFGSGTRLTVV.

The chain couples TRBV2 to TRBJ1-6; 9 nucleotides match TRBD1. This CDR3 has 16 amino acids. Germline V gene lookup returns CDR1 SNHLY and CDR2 FYNNEI. V shed 6 bases, J shed 7 bases, and the junction held 10 bases outside the gene matches. The CDR3 spells CASRRWDRVTNSPLHF. CDR3 bases: TGTGCCAGCAGGCGATGGGACAGGGTAACAAATTCACCCCTCCACTTT. Together with reference TRBV2 and TRBJ1-6, the CDR3 gives the full variable domain: EPEVTQTPSHQVTQMGQEVILRCVPISNHLYFYWYRQILGQKVEFLVSFYNNEISEKSEIFDDQFSVERPDGSNFTLKIRSTKLEDSAMYFCASRRWDRVTNSPLHFGNGTRLTVT.

V is TRBV4-2 and J is TRBJ2-2; D uncertain. CDR3 size: 16 residues. CDR1 LGHNA and CDR2 YNFKEQ come from the germline V gene. Trimming pared 0 bases from V and 0 bases from J, leaving 8 bases between. For the CDR3, the DNA is TGTGCCAGCAGCCAAGAGCACTTCGCGAACACCGGGGAGCTGTTTTTT. Its protein product is CASSQEHFANTGELFF.

This chain joins TRBV5-1 and TRBJ1-4; D is unresolved. Per the germline V gene, CDR1 is SGHRS and CDR2 is YFSETQ. The CDR3 consists of 15 residues. Between the trimmed V and J ends, which lost 4 bases and 0 bases, there was a span of 10 bases. The CDR3 DNA reads as TGCGCCAGCAGCCTCCAGCTTTCAACTAATGAAAAACTGTTTTTT. Its translation: CASSLQLSTNEKLFF.

The V and J genes are TRBV27 and TRBJ1-1, with 7 positions matching TRBD1. V shed 5 bases and J 8 bases; nucleotides not matched to a gene: 5. From germline, CDR1 is MNHEY and CDR2 SMNVEV (reference sequence). CDR3 length: 12 residues. The CDR3 DNA is TGTGCCAGCAGTGGGGACAGTCGGGAAGCTTTCTTT. Translated: CASSGDSREAFF.

The V gene is TRBV2, the J gene TRBJ2-1, with a weak D call TRBD2 (5 bases). The V and J ends lost 3 bases and 2 bases respectively, with 11 bases between them. CDR3 length equals 15 residues. Germline V gives CDR1 SNHLY, CDR2 FYNNEI. The CDR3 here is CASSDLAIPYNEQFF. The DNA of the CDR3 is TGTGCCAGCAGTGACCTAGCTATACCCTACAATGAGCAGTTCTTC.

The rearrangement uses TRBV25-1 and TRBJ2-7; 9 bases are shared with TRBD1. This CDR3 is 14 amino acids long. The V gene's germline CDR1 is MGHDK and CDR2 SYGVNS. The J segment lost 6 bases and the V segment lost 3 bases, leaving 6 bases of the junction unmatched. In DNA form, the CDR3 reads TGTGCCAGCAGTGAGGCCAGGGGACAGGGCGAGCAGTACTTC. Residues: CASSEARGQGEQYF.

The chain recombines TRBV5-4 with TRBJ2-3, with TRBD2 identical over 8 bases. In germline, CDR1 is SGHNT, CDR2 YYREEE (reference sequence). V lost 0 bases and J lost 4; bases outside the gene matches: 4. There are 15 residues in the CDR3. Here the CDR3 DNA reads TGTGCCAGCAGCTTGGACGGACTAGCCCCAGATACGCAGTATTTT. It encodes CASSLDGLAPDTQYF.

This sequence joins TRBV28 and TRBJ2-2, with a tentative D call TRBD2 (6 bases). The CDR3 spans 15 residues. Trimming took off 3 bases at V and 0 bases at J, with 8 bases between the two ends. Germline CDR1 and CDR2: MDHEN and SYDVKM. The CDR3 here is CASSLPSANTGELFF. The CDR3 nucleotides read TGTGCCAGCAGTTTGCCTAGCGCGAACACCGGGGAGCTGTTTTTT.

The CDR3 DNA reads as TGTGCCAGCAGTTTACGTGCGGGAGGGCACAATGAGCAGTTCTTC. It codes for CASSLRAGGHNEQFF. The chain uses TRBV12-3 or TRBV12-4 and TRBJ2-1, with 9 bases lining up with TRBD2. This CDR3 has 15 amino acids. V gave up 2 bases and J gave up 5 bases; unmatched junction bases: 4.

The chain has TRBV25-1 and TRBJ2-2; D unresolved. This CDR3 comprises 12 residues. CDR1 MGHDK and CDR2 SYGVNS come from the germline V gene. Trimming stripped 5 bases from V and 7 bases from J, with 8 bases between. CDR3 amino acids: CASSPRLGELFF. The CDR3 DNA follows: TGTGCCAGCAGTCCACGCCTCGGGGAGCTGTTTTTT.